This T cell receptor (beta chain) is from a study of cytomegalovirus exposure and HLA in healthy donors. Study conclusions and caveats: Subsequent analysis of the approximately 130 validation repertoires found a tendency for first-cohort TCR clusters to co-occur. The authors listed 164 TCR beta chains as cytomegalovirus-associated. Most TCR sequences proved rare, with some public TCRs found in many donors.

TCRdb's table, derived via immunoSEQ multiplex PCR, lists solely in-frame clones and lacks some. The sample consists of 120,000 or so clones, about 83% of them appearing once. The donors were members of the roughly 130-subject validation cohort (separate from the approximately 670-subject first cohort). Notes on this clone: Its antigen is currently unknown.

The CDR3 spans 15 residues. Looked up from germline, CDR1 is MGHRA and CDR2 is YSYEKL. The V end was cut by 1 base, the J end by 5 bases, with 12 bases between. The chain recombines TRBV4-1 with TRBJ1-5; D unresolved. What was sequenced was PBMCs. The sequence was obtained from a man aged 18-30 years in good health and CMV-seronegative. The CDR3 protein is CASSQVPGSDQPQHF. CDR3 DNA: TGCGCCAGCAGCCAAGTCCCCGGAAGCGATCAGCCCCAGCATTTT.